This TCR beta chain was identified during a study of beta chain features in type 1 diabetes. A CD45RO/CCR7/CD25/CD127/CD95/CD27 panel sorted naive, central memory, regulatory and stem cell-like memory CD4+ cells. This clone was observed a few times. What was sequenced were expressed TCRB transcripts, since all of the isolated RNA had been reverse transcribed. The method was immunoSEQ multiplex PCR; TCRdb's version includes in-frame clones alone and lacks a portion of them. This table holds 130,000 to 150,000 clones, 8.5% to 12% found once. Trimming took 0 bases from V and 7 from J, leaving 7 bases between them. Germline loops: CDR1 SGDLS, CDR2 YYNGEE. The CDR3 runs 13 residues.

The chain couples TRBV9 to TRBJ2-2; TRBD1 is a possible D gene (5 bases). Material: naive CD4+ T cells from blood. The TCR originated in a man aged 18 to 30 in good health. The DNA for the CDR3 is TGTGCCAGCAGCGTAGTACAGGTCGGGGAGCTGTTTTTT. Amino acids: CASSVVQVGELFF.